This T cell receptor beta chain originates from a study of blood T cell repertoires in COVID-19. Trimming removed 6 bases from V and 6 bases from J; junction bases left unmatched: 8. In germline, CDR1 is MDHEN, CDR2 SYDVKM. CDR3 length: 15 amino acids. Sequencing used immunoSEQ multiplex PCR; TCRdb keeps in-frame clones, though not all of them. The sample gives 250,000 to 300,000 clones, roughly 93% of which show up once; 2.3% is in the top ten. The source is a woman aged 40 to 50 with acute COVID-19. The V gene is TRBV28, the J gene TRBJ1-6; 7 nucleotides agree with TRBD1. Sequencing input: PBMCs or T cells enriched from blood (not recorded which). CDR3 coding DNA: TGTGCCAGCAGCCGTATGGACAGGCGTAATTCACCCCTCCACTTT. Translation: CASSRMDRRNSPLHF.